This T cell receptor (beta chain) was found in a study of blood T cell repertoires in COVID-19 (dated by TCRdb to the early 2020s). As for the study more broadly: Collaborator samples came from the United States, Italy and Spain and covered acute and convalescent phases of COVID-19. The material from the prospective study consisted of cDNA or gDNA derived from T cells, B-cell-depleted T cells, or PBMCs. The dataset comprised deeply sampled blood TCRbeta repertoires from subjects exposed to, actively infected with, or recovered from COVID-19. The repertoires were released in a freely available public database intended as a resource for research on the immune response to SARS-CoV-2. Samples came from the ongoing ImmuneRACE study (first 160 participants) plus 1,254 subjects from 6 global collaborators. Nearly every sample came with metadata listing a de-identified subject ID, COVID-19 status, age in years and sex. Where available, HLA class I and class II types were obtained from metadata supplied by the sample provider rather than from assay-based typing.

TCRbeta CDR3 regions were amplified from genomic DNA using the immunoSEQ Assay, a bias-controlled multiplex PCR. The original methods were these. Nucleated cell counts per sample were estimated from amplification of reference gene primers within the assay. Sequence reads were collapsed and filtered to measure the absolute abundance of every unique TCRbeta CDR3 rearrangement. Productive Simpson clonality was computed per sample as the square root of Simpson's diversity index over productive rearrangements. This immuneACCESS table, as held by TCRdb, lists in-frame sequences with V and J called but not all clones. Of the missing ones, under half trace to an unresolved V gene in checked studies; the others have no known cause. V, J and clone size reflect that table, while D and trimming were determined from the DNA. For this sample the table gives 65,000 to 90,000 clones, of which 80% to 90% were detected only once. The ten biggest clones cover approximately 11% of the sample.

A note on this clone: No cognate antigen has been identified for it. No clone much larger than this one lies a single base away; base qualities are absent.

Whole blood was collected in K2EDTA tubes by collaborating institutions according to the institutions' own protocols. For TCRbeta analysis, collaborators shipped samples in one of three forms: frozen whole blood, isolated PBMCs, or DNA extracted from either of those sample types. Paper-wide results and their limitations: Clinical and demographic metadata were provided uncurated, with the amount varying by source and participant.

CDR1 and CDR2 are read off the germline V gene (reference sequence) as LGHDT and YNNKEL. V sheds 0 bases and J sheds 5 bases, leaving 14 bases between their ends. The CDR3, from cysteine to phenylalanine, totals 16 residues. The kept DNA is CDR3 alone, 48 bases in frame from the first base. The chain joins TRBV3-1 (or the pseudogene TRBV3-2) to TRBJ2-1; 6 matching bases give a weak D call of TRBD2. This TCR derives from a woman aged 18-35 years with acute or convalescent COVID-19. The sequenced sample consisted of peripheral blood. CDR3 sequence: CASSQETRDFHNEQFF. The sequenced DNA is TGTGCCAGCAGCCAAGAGACCCGGGACTTCCACAATGAGCAGTTCTTC.